This is a list of T cell receptor beta chains from one sample in a study of blood T cell repertoires in COVID-19. Sequencing used immunoSEQ multiplex PCR; TCRdb keeps in-frame clones, though not all of them. The profile shows a few hundred thousand clones, less than 90% of them singletons. The source material was PBMCs or T cells enriched from blood (not recorded which). These receptors were collected from a woman aged 45-59 years who had recovered from COVID-19. CDR3s include the opening cysteine and the closing phenylalanine or tryptophan. The order of the fields is clone size, J gene, D gene, V gene, CDR3 DNA, CDR3 protein. The D gene is left open where the match is weak. Not all rows give a size; the values are once, few, many and, for expanded clones, a class.

.,TRBJ2-3,.,TRBV7-2,TGTGCCAGCAGCTTCCCGGGACTAGATACGCAGTATTTT,CASSFPGLDTQYF
.,TRBJ1-2,TRBD1,TRBV18,TGTGCCAGCTCACCAGGACAGGGAGTAGAGGGCTACACCTTC,CASSPGQGVEGYTF
.,TRBJ2-7,.,TRBV9,TGTGCCAGCAGCGTAGCTTCCGGGGGCTACGAGCAGTACTTC,CASSVASGGYEQYF
.,TRBJ1-5,TRBD1,TRBV3-1/TRBV3-2,TGTGCCAGCTCCCGGACAGGCGGTCAGCCCCAGCATTTT,CASSRTGGQPQHF
.,TRBJ1-1,TRBD1,TRBV11-3,TGTGCCAGCAGAGGGTGGAGGGGGCAATTCTCGTACACTGAAGCTTTCTTT,CASRGWRGQFSYTEAFF
once,TRBJ1-5,.,TRBV7-2,TGTGCCAGCAGCTCACTTGTTGAGCCCCAGCATTTT,CASSSLVEPQHF
.,TRBJ1-2,.,TRBV6-2/TRBV6-3,TGTGCCAGCAGCCTCCTCTATGGCTACACCTTC,CASSLLYGYTF
.,TRBJ1-1,.,TRBV11-3,TGTGCCAGCAGCCCAAGGATGGGACAAAACCTTGAAGCTTTCTTT,CASSPRMGQNLEAFF
.,TRBJ2-2,.,TRBV19,TGTGCCAGTAGTATAGACCTACCGGCAGGGGCTATCACCGGGGAGCTGTTTTTT,CASSIDLPAGAITGELFF
.,TRBJ2-2,.,TRBV13,TGTGCCAGCAGCTTAGGGTACGGGGGAGAGGAGCTGTTTTTT,CASSLGYGGEELFF
once,TRBJ2-1,.,TRBV30,TGTTCGGGAGAATCCTACAATGAGCAGTTCTTC,CSGESYNEQFF
.,TRBJ2-3,.,TRBV6-2/TRBV6-3,TGTGCCAGCAGTTACCGGGGCCATCGGGGGGATACGCAGTATTTT,CASSYRGHRGDTQYF
.,TRBJ1-4,TRBD1,TRBV28,TGTGCCAGCAGTTTTGAGGGACAGCCCCGTAATGAAAAACTGTTTTTT,CASSFEGQPRNEKLFF
.,TRBJ2-2,.,TRBV5-4,TGTGCCAGCAGCTTGAAGTCAGGGGGGTACACCGGGGAGCTGTTTTTT,CASSLKSGGYTGELFF
.,TRBJ1-5,.,TRBV3-1/TRBV3-2,TGTGCCAGCAGCCATCTTCGAGACAGGAATCAGCCCCAGCATTTT,CASSHLRDRNQPQHF
.,TRBJ1-1,TRBD1,TRBV25-1,TGTGCCAGCAGTGAAACCCCCGGGACAGGGAGGTCTGAAGCTTTCTTT,CASSETPGTGRSEAFF
.,TRBJ2-3,.,TRBV18,TGTGCCAGCTCATCAAACTTACGCACAGATACGCAGTATTTT,CASSSNLRTDTQYF
.,TRBJ2-7,TRBD2,TRBV19,TGTGCCAGTAGCCTCGGGGGGAGCTCCTACGAGCAGTACTTC,CASSLGGSSYEQYF
.,TRBJ2-5,.,TRBV9,TGTGCCAGCAGCGCAAGAGCCGACGCGAGGGGGGAGACCCAGTACTTC,CASSARADARGETQYF
.,TRBJ1-1,TRBD1,TRBV11-3,TGTGCCAGCAGCTTGACAGGGGGCGAGAACACTGAAGCTTTCTTT,CASSLTGGENTEAFF
.,TRBJ1-1,.,TRBV29-1,TGCAGCGTAGCCTCAGGGGTTGGAGCTTTCTTT,CSVASGVGAFF
.,TRBJ1-1,TRBD1,TRBV20-1,TGCAGTGCTAGTCTAATGAGTACAGGGGTAATGAACACTGAAGCTTTCTTT,CSASLMSTGVMNTEAFF
.,TRBJ2-2,TRBD2,TRBV7-3,TGTGCCAGCAGCCCTAGCGGGGGCACCGGGGAGCTGTTTTTT,CASSPSGGTGELFF
.,TRBJ1-2,.,TRBV10-2,TGCGCCAGCAGTGAGGTGAGGGAGGATGGCTACACCTTC,CASSEVREDGYTF
.,TRBJ2-7,.,TRBV7-6,TGTGCCAGCAGCACCCGGGGTGAGCAGTACTTC,CASSTRGEQYF
.,TRBJ2-3,.,TRBV13,TGTGCCAGCAGCCCCCCTCGGAGCACAGATACGCAGTATTTT,CASSPPRSTDTQYF
few,TRBJ1-2,TRBD1,TRBV6-2/TRBV6-3,TGTGCCAGCAGTTATTTGGGACAGGGGACAGCTAACTATGGCTACACCTTC,CASSYLGQGTANYGYTF
.,TRBJ1-2,.,TRBV6-1,TGTGCCAGCAGTGAAGCGGGAGGGGGGCGGTTGGACTATGGCTACACCTTC,CASSEAGGGRLDYGYTF
.,TRBJ2-3,.,TRBV9,TGTGCCAGCAGCGTAGCAGGTGACAGGAGCACAGATACGCAGTATTTT,CASSVAGDRSTDTQYF
.,TRBJ1-2,TRBD1,TRBV9,TGTGCCAGCAGCGTAGGACAGGGTGATTTTGGCTACACCTTC,CASSVGQGDFGYTF
.,TRBJ1-6,.,TRBV4-3,TGCGCCAGCAGCCCCCGGGACATAGCAAATTCACCCCTCCACTTT,CASSPRDIANSPLHF
few,TRBJ2-6,.,TRBV5-8,TGTGCCAGCAGCTTGCTCTTAGGGGGGGGCTCTGGGGCCAACGTCCTGACTTTC,CASSLLLGGGSGANVLTF
.,TRBJ2-7,.,TRBV5-6,TGTGCCAGCAGCCTGAACCAGGGTCACGAGCAGTACTTC,CASSLNQGHEQYF
.,TRBJ2-3,TRBD2,TRBV5-1,TGCGCCAGCAGCGTCGGAACGGGACTAGCCCAGGGTACGCAGTATTTT,CASSVGTGLAQGTQYF
.,TRBJ1-2,.,TRBV7-9,TGTGCCAGCAGAGGTGGAGGGGTAAACTATGGCTACACCTTC,CASRGGGVNYGYTF
.,TRBJ2-5,.,TRBV13,TGTGCCAGCAGCTTTGAGCGGCCCCAGTACTTC,CASSFERPQYF
.,TRBJ1-2,.,TRBV9,TGTGCCAGCAGCGTACGGACGGGTCGGGGTGGCTACACCTTC,CASSVRTGRGGYTF
.,TRBJ1-3,.,TRBV25-1,TGTGCCACCCTAACTGGAAACACCATATATTTT,CATLTGNTIYF
.,TRBJ1-2,TRBD1,TRBV6-6,TGTGCCAGCAGTGACCAGGGGGCGGGCTATGGCTACACCTTC,CASSDQGAGYGYTF
.,TRBJ2-2,.,TRBV6-6,TGTGCCAGCAGTCCGCCCCCGGGGGGCATTAACACCGGGGAGCTGTTTTTT,CASSPPPGGINTGELFF
.,TRBJ2-7,TRBD1,TRBV9,TGTGCCAGCAGCTATGGGACAGGCTCCTACGAGCAGTACTTC,CASSYGTGSYEQYF
.,TRBJ2-1,TRBD2,TRBV11-3,TGTGCCAGCAGCCCACGTAGCGGGAAGTCCTACAATGAGCAGTTCTTC,CASSPRSGKSYNEQFF
once,TRBJ2-1,.,TRBV7-6,TGTGCAACCAAGGCTCTAGCGCACAATGAGCAGTTCTTC,CATKALAHNEQFF
.,TRBJ1-2,.,TRBV27,TGTGCCAGCAGGGCACCTTATGGCTACACCTTC,CASRAPYGYTF
.,TRBJ2-1,TRBD2,TRBV4-2,TGTGCCAGCAGCCAAGAAGGACTATTAGCGGGAGTCTACAATGAGCAGTTCTTC,CASSQEGLLAGVYNEQFF
.,TRBJ1-4,.,TRBV6-5,TGTGCCAGCAGTTACTCGCCGGGTTCTAATGAAAAACTGTTTTTT,CASSYSPGSNEKLFF